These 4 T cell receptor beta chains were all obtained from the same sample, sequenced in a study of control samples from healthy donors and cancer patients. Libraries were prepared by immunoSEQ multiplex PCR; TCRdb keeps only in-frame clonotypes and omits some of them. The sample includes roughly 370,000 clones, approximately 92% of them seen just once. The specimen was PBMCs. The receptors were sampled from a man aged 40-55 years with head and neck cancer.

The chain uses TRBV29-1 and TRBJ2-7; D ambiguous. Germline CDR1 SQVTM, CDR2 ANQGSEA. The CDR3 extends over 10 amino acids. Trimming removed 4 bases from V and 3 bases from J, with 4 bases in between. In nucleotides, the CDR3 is TGCAGCGTTGTGTACTACGAGCAGTACTTC. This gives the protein CSVVYYEQYF.

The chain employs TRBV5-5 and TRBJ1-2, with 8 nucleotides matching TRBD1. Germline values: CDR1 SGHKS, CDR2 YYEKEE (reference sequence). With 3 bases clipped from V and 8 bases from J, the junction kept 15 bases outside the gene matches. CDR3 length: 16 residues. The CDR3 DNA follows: TGTGCCAGCAGCTCCCGGGACAGGTCCGTCGGTAGGGGCTACACCTTC. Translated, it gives CASSSRDRSVGRGYTF.

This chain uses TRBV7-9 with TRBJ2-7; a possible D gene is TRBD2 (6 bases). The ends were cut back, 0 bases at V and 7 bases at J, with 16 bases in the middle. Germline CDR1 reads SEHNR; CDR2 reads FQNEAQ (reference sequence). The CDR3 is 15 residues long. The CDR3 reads CASSLAGGLPLEQYF. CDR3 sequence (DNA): TGTGCCAGCAGCTTAGCGGGGGGACTTCCCTTGGAGCAGTACTTC.

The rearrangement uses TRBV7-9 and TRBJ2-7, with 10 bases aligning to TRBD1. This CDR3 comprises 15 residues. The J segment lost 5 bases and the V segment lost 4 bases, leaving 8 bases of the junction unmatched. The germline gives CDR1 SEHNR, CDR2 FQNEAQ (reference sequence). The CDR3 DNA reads TGTGCCAGCAGCTGGGGACAGGGGATCGGCAACGAGCAGTACTTC. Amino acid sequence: CASSWGQGIGNEQYF.